This TCR beta chain was profiled in a study of blood T cell repertoires in COVID-19. Study-level background: Acute-phase and convalescent COVID-19 samples originated in the United States, Italy and Spain. T cells, B-cell-depleted T cells, or PBMCs supplied cDNA or gDNA.

There are 17 residues in the CDR3. Germline CDR1 is SGDLS and CDR2 is YYNGEE. V lost 4 bases to trimming and J lost 2 bases, with 19 bases between them. Authors' analysis steps: Estimation of nucleated cell counts was performed using reference gene primer amplification. Data came from immunoSEQ multiplex PCR; TCRdb stores just in-frame clones and leaves some out. From that table come the V and J calls and clone size; the DNA was used to work out D and trimming. Of about 280,000 clones listed, under 90% were seen once; the top ten hold approximately 0.85%. The sequenced sample consisted of peripheral blood. The TCR comes from a middle-aged woman who had recovered from COVID-19. This chain joins TRBV9 and TRBJ2-1; possible D gene TRBD2, 5 bases. Here the CDR3 DNA reads TGTGCCAGCAGCCCCGGCGGGCCGCCAGGTGCCTACAATGAGCAGTTCTTC. As protein: CASSPGGPPGAYNEQFF.